The 23 T cell receptor beta chains reported below all come from one sample, sequenced in a study of T-cell memory formation after mild COVID-19. One entry per CDR3 protein results from TCRdb running MiXCR on the 5' RACE reads. In the table there are 50,000 or so distinct CDR3 sequences, 12% of which are singletons. Specimen: PBMCs or a T cell subset sorted from them (not recorded which). The receptors shown here come from a man aged 18 to 35 who had mild COVID-19 (a few samples of this study predate the infection). Cell type and time point are not known.

This clonotype came up many times. The rearrangement uses TRBV5-1 and TRBJ2-7; a possible D gene is TRBD2 (5 bases). V was shortened by 1 base and J by 2 bases, with 7 bases between the two germline ends. The CDR3 covers 13 residues. The germline gives CDR1 SGHRS, CDR2 YFSETQ. Here the CDR3 DNA reads TGCGCCAGCAGCTTGACTAGTACCTACGAGCAGTACTTC. As protein: CASSLTSTYEQYF.

The chain links TRBV20-1 to TRBJ1-2; D may be TRBD1 (5 bases). This CDR3 is built from 15 residues. Trimming cost V 1 base and J 3 bases, with 15 bases left between them. CDR1 is DFQATT, CDR2 SNEGSKA, per germline (reference sequence). Here the CDR3 DNA reads TGCAGTGCTAGAGTCCCCAGGGAGGACTACTATGGCTACACCTTC. Amino acid sequence: CSARVPREDYYGYTF.

This clonotype was seen a handful of times. This chain joins TRBV20-1 and TRBJ2-5; tentative D call: TRBD2 (6 bases). The CDR3 has 14 amino acids. V shed 4 bases and J shed 4 bases, with 16 bases lying between them. The germline CDR1 and CDR2 sequences are DFQATT and SNEGSKA (reference sequence). CDR3 loop: CSATRGGVGETQYF. CDR3 in DNA: TGCAGTGCTACCCGGGGCGGGGTAGGAGAGACCCAGTACTTC.

There are many counts of this clonotype. This chain links TRBV30 with TRBJ2-3; 7 nucleotides agree with TRBD1. The CDR3 is 15 amino acids. Germline loops: CDR1 GTSNPN, CDR2 SVGIG (reference sequence). The ends lost 2 bases at V and 2 bases at J; junction bases unmatched: 7. The CDR3 sequence is CAWSHGTANTDTQYF. CDR3 nucleotides: TGTGCCTGGAGTCACGGGACAGCTAACACAGATACGCAGTATTTT.

This clonotype was recorded only once. Mismatch with germline at one junction end may stem from a read error. The J gene is TRBJ2-3, the V gene TRBV28, with TRBD2 identical over 9 bases. Per germline, CDR1 MDHEN and CDR2 SYDVKM. The CDR3 extends over 16 amino acids. The CDR3 coding sequence is TGTGCCAGCAGTTTCGGTAGCGGGGGAGACACACATACGCAGTATTTT. Protein product: CASSFGSGGDTHTQYF.

This clonotype has at least ten counts. Its ends do not fully match the called genes, so a read error is possible. This sequence joins TRBV4-1 and TRBJ2-1; 10 bases line up with TRBD1. The CDR3 sequence is 15 residues long. CDR1 is MGHRA, CDR2 YSYEKL, per germline. The CDR3: CASRLPGQGPKELFF. In DNA, the CDR3 is TGCGCCAGCAGATTACCGGGACAGGGGCCGAAAGAGCTGTTCTTC.

This chain links TRBV28 with TRBJ1-5; D perhaps matches TRBD1 (5 bases). This CDR3 has 13 amino acids. V was clipped by 7 bases and J by 2 bases, with 9 bases between them. In germline, CDR1 is MDHEN, CDR2 SYDVKM. CDR3 DNA: TGTGCCAGCATACAGGCGGGCAATCAGCCCCAGCATTTT. It codes for CASIQAGNQPQHF.

This chain uses TRBV7-2 with TRBJ1-6; tentative D call: TRBD1 (5 bases). The germline gives CDR1 SGHTA, CDR2 FQGNSA. CDR3 length: 16 residues. V lost 1 base and J 14 bases, leaving 21 bases between the germline ends. This CDR3 is CASSLEVSRVSGTLHF. Written as DNA, the CDR3 is TGTGCCAGCAGCTTAGAGGTGTCCAGGGTCTCTGGTACCCTCCACTTT.

This clonotype was seen a few times. The chain recombines TRBV28 with TRBJ2-3; 9 bases are a match to TRBD2. From germline, CDR1 is MDHEN and CDR2 SYDVKM. There are 15 residues in the CDR3. Trimming took 6 bases from V and 2 from J; bases not matched to a gene: 6. This CDR3 is CASSQSGGLTDTQYF. DNA of the CDR3: TGTGCCAGCAGCCAGAGCGGGGGGCTCACAGATACGCAGTATTTT.

As DNA, the CDR3 is TGTGCCAGCAGCCCCCTGGGACTAGCGGGGGCATACAATGAGCAGTTCTTC. Its translation is CASSPLGLAGAYNEQFF. The gene calls are TRBV7-3 and TRBJ2-1; the match to TRBD2 covers 14 bases. The junction had 7 bases not matched to a gene; V was cut back by 5 bases and J by 4 bases. Germline V gene sequence: CDR1 SGHTA, CDR2 FQGTGA. This CDR3 has 17 residues. The full variable domain, its missing parts supplied by reference TRBV7-3 and TRBJ2-1, is GAGVSQTPSNKVTEKGKYVELRCDPISGHTALYWYRQSLGQGPEFLIYFQGTGAADDSGLPNDRFFAVRPEGSVSTLKIQRTERGDSAVYLCASSPLGLAGAYNEQFFGPGTRLTVL.

The chain employs TRBV5-1 and TRBJ2-5, with 9 bases matching TRBD1. The length of the CDR3 is 16 residues. The germline gives CDR1 SGHRS, CDR2 YFSETQ. V was clipped by 0 bases and J by 4 bases; unmatched bases: 7. The CDR3 DNA is TGCGCCAGCAGCTTGGGGGGAACAGGGGGCGGAGAGACCCAGTACTTC. Amino acid sequence: CASSLGGTGGGETQYF.

This clonotype occurred a few times. The chain has TRBV5-1 and TRBJ1-2; 9 bases line up with TRBD1. Germline assignment: CDR1 SGHRS and CDR2 YFSETQ. The CDR3 extends over 16 amino acids. The V and J ends lost 3 bases and 6 bases, in that order; junction bases with no gene match: 12. Here the CDR3 reads CASSSRTGEIANGYTF. CDR3 in DNA: TGCGCCAGCAGCTCACGGACAGGGGAAATCGCCAATGGCTACACCTTC.

This clonotype was recorded many times. The chain joins TRBV20-1 to TRBJ2-7; D uncertain. The CDR3 loop spans 14 amino acids. Looked up from germline, CDR1 is DFQATT and CDR2 is SNEGSKA (reference sequence). With 6 bases removed from V and 3 bases from J, the gap between germline ends came to 18 bases. CDR3 region: CSARLSPADYEQYV. The CDR3 coding sequence is TGCAGTGCCAGACTTTCCCCGGCGGACTACGAGCAGTACGTC.

This clonotype was picked up many times. The rearrangement joins TRBV5-1 to TRBJ2-3; 7 nucleotides line up with TRBD2. The V and J ends lost 2 bases and 1 base, in that order; junction bases with no gene match: 7. Germline V lookup: CDR1 SGHRS, CDR2 YFSETQ. The CDR3 runs 16 residues. CDR3 sequence (DNA): TGCGCCAGCAGCTTCCAGGGAAGCGGGGGCACAGATACGCAGTATTTT. Translation gives CASSFQGSGGTDTQYF.

This clonotype was seen a few times. The chain combines TRBV12-3 or TRBV12-4 with TRBJ2-1; D gene uncertain. V was clipped by 10 bases and J by 0 bases, with 10 bases between them. This CDR3 contains 13 residues. CDR3 in DNA: TGTGCCATCCGATTCAGCTCCTACAATGAGCAGTTCTTC. Protein product: CAIRFSSYNEQFF.

In this sample, this clonotype turned up a few times. The V gene is TRBV20-1, the J gene TRBJ2-7, with 11 bases identical to TRBD2. The CDR3 length is 14 residues. V was clipped by 6 bases and J by 0 bases; unmatched bases: 4. Per germline, CDR1 DFQATT and CDR2 SNEGSKA (reference sequence). CDR3 in amino acids: CSAASGGNSYEQYV. Written as DNA, the CDR3 is TGCAGTGCGGCTAGCGGGGGGAACTCCTACGAGCAGTACGTC.

This clonotype was picked up a small number of times. The rearrangement uses TRBV7-2 and TRBJ1-2; D not certain. Per the germline V gene, CDR1 is SGHTA and CDR2 is FQGNSA. This CDR3 is 13 amino acids long. V lost 1 base to trimming and J lost 4 bases, with 7 bases between them. CDR3 coding DNA: TGTGCCAGCAGCTTAGACACCTTCTATGGCTACACCTTC. Translated, it gives CASSLDTFYGYTF.

This clonotype was observed at least ten times. This chain links TRBV7-2 with TRBJ2-1; 7 positions match TRBD2. Germline CDR1 and CDR2: SGHTA and FQGNSA. After removal of 5 bases from V and 6 bases from J, the junction contained 4 bases not matched to a gene. The CDR3 extends over 13 amino acids. The CDR3 protein is CASSRGTTNEQFF. The CDR3 nucleotides are TGTGCCAGCAGCCGCGGGACTACCAATGAGCAGTTCTTC.

This clonotype has ten or more counts. The genes are TRBV5-5 and TRBJ2-5; D is unclear. V lost 2 bases and J lost 1, with 9 bases in between. CDR3 size: 14 residues. CDR1 and CDR2 from the germline V gene are SGHKS and YYEKEE (reference sequence). DNA of the CDR3: TGTGCCAGCAGCTTTCGTGGGTCCCAAGAGACCCAGTACTTC. Its translation: CASSFRGSQETQYF. The whole variable domain, remainder taken from reference TRBV5-5 and TRBJ2-5, is DAGVTQSPTHLIKTRGQQVTLRCSPISGHKSVSWYQQVLGQGPQFIFQYYEKEERGRGNFPDRFSARQFPNYSSELNVNALLLGDSALYLCASSFRGSQETQYFGPGTRLLVL.

In its sample, this clonotype was seen a few times. The chain is built from TRBV28 and TRBJ2-7; 8 positions match TRBD2. The CDR3 spans 14 residues. Germline CDR1 reads MDHEN; CDR2 reads SYDVKM. Trimming cost V 6 bases and J 4 bases; bases outside gene matches: 8. The CDR3: CASSGSRGAYEQYV. CDR3 sequence (DNA): TGTGCCAGCAGCGGATCGCGGGGGGCATACGAGCAGTACGTC.

This clonotype showed up just a few times. The rearrangement joins TRBV7-6 to TRBJ1-4; a weak D match, TRBD1 (6 bases). The germline V and J ends were trimmed by 5 bases and 6 bases, with 13 bases remaining between them. This CDR3 comprises 14 residues. Per the germline V gene, CDR1 is SGHVS and CDR2 is FNYEAQ. This CDR3 reads CASSRQVEDEKLFF. Written as DNA, the CDR3 is TGTGCCAGCAGCCGACAGGTGGAAGATGAAAAACTGTTTTTT.

This clonotype was found a few times. The chain uses TRBV6-6 and TRBJ1-4; D gene ambiguous. The CDR3 length is 13 residues. Trimming pared 7 bases from V and 10 bases from J, leaving 16 bases between. Germline CDR1 reads MNHNY; CDR2 reads SVGAGI (reference sequence). CDR3 coding DNA: TGTGCCAGCAACTACGACATTCTTGGAAAACTGTTTTTT. Translating it yields CASNYDILGKLFF.

This clonotype was detected only a few times. This chain connects TRBV18 to TRBJ2-5; 7 bases map to TRBD2. The J segment lost 5 bases and the V segment lost 2 bases, leaving 2 bases of the junction unmatched. The germline gives CDR1 KGHSH, CDR2 LQKENI. The CDR3 spans 13 residues. The CDR3 coding sequence is TGTGCCAGCTCACCAGATAGCGGGGAGACCCAGTACTTC. Translation gives CASSPDSGETQYF.